Detailed here is one TCR beta chain. The antigen is unknown. Profiling relied on immunoSEQ multiplex PCR, and the TCRdb table lists in-frame clones only, not all of them. The repertoire holds some 150,000 clones, with approximately 90% as singletons. The ends lost 3 bases at V and 4 bases at J; junction bases unmatched: 8. Germline-derived CDR1 and CDR2 are SGHNT and YYREEE (reference sequence). The CDR3 covers 17 residues. The data belong to a study of OX40 agonist ivuxolimab in advanced cancers. Overall study: Clinicians treated patients with ivuxolimab, an agonistic anti-OX40 (CD134) antibody. Among those enrolled, mean age was roughly 55 years (range about 23 to 79) and 82.7% were male.

Study observations and caveats: By week 6 at 0.1 to 3.0 mg/kg, blood CD4+ and CD8+ T cells had expanded clonally. Among the lowest levels of clonal expansion were found in partial responders at 0.1-3.0 mg/kg.

The source of this sequence is an adult with an advanced solid tumor such as melanoma, head and neck, liver or kidney cancer. The V gene is TRBV5-4, the J gene TRBJ2-1, with 12 bases lining up with TRBD2. The sample consisted of CD4+ or CD8+ T cells sorted from blood, taken in a trial of the OX40 agonist ivuxolimab. CDR3 sequence (DNA): TGTGCCAGCAGCTCCCTCTCCGGGACTAGCGGGTACAATGAGCAGTTCTTC. Its translation: CASSSLSGTSGYNEQFF.